One and the same sample provided the 3 T cell receptor beta chains below, sequenced in a study of beta chain features in type 1 diabetes. These TCRs are of unknown antigen specificity. Isolated RNA was reverse transcribed in full, so expressed TCRB transcripts were sequenced. Assay: immunoSEQ multiplex PCR; the TCRdb copy retains only in-frame clones and omits some. The sample yields 150,000 or so clones, about 9% seen once. Study-level points and caveats: Moderate yet significant TCRB CDR3 shortening was seen in Type 1 diabetes patients in all four CD4+ subsets.

Sequencing used central memory CD4+ T cells from blood. The receptors stem from a woman between 18 and 29 years old with type 1 diabetes.

The rearrangement uses TRBV6-1 and TRBJ2-4; D is possibly TRBD2 (6 bases). The CDR3 totals 13 residues. With 1 base removed from V and 10 bases from J, the gap between germline ends came to 11 bases. The germline V gene has CDR1 MNHNS and CDR2 SASEGT. This CDR3 reads CASSEGRSGIQYF. CDR3 nucleotides: TGTGCCAGCAGTGAAGGGAGGAGCGGGATTCAGTACTTC.

In this sample, this clone turned up a few times. The chain employs TRBV7-9 and TRBJ1-2; 7 bases agree with TRBD1. Germline loops: CDR1 SEHNR, CDR2 FQNEAQ (reference sequence). V was pared by 4 bases and J by 8 bases, with 16 bases of the junction left unmatched. CDR3 length: 16 residues. The CDR3 bases are TGTGCCAGCAGCTCAGCGGGACAGACCCGTCCTGTGGGCTACACCTTC. The encoded protein is CASSSAGQTRPVGYTF.

The chain uses TRBV15 and TRBJ1-5, with D possibly matching TRBD1 (6 bases). This CDR3 region has 15 residues. Germline lookup yields CDR1 LNHNV and CDR2 YYDKDF (reference sequence). Trimming cost V 5 bases and J 0 bases, with 11 bases left between them. This CDR3 is CATSALDSSNQPQHF. The CDR3 DNA is TGTGCCACCAGCGCTCTGGACAGTAGCAATCAGCCCCAGCATTTT. The whole variable domain, remainder taken from reference TRBV15 and TRBJ1-5, is DAMVIQNPRYQVTQFGKPVTLSCSQTLNHNVMYWYQQKSSQAPKLLFHYYDKDFNNEADTPDNFQSRRPNTSFCFLDIRSPGLGDTAMYLCATSALDSSNQPQHFGDGTRLSIL.